A single sample is the source of the 20 T cell receptor beta chains below, sequenced in a study of cytomegalovirus exposure and HLA in healthy donors. The PCR was carried out with 60 Vbeta primers and 13 Jbeta primers. Sequencing was performed with immunoSEQ multiplex PCR; in TCRdb, only in-frame clones are kept and a portion is missing. The sample has roughly 230,000 clones; about nine tenths are singletons. The sample was PBMCs. Source of these receptors: a girl aged 2 to 10 in good health and CMV-seronegative.

The chain uses TRBV5-1 and TRBJ2-3; D may be TRBD1 (5 bases). V lost 0 bases and J 4 bases, leaving 12 bases between the germline ends. The CDR3 has 15 residues. Germline CDR1 is SGHRS and CDR2 is YFSETQ. CDR3 coding DNA: TGCGCCAGCAGCTTGGTTCAGGGAACCCCAGATACGCAGTATTTT. Protein product: CASSLVQGTPDTQYF.

The CDR3 nucleotides are TGTGCCAGCAGCTTTCGCCGGGGGGGTGAAAAACTGTTTTTT. Translation gives CASSFRRGGEKLFF. This chain links TRBV11-2 with TRBJ1-4; D is perhaps TRBD1 (5 bases). This CDR3 comprises 14 residues. Trimming took 3 bases from V and 7 from J, leaving 12 bases between them. Germline V CDR1 and CDR2: SGHAT, FQNNGV.

The CDR3 DNA follows: TGTGCCAGCAGTTTCACCGGGACAGTGACAAATTCACCCCTCCACTTT. This gives the protein CASSFTGTVTNSPLHF. The chain uses TRBV28 and TRBJ1-6; 7 bases align to TRBD1. The CDR3 has 16 residues. Per the germline V gene, CDR1 is MDHEN and CDR2 is SYDVKM. V was clipped by 3 bases and J by 7 bases; unmatched bases: 9. Filled out from reference TRBV28 and TRBJ1-6, the complete variable domain reads DVKVTQSSRYLVKRTGEKVFLECVQDMDHENMFWYRQDPGLGLRLIYFSYDVKMKEKGDIPEGYSVSREKKERFSLILESASTNQTSMYLCASSFTGTVTNSPLHFGNGTRLTVT.

This chain's CDR3 is CASSLGLTSGTDTQYF. The CDR3 nucleotides are TGTGCCAGCAGCTTAGGTTTAACTAGCGGCACAGATACGCAGTATTTT. The chain carries TRBV7-9 and TRBJ2-3; 7 bases line up with TRBD2. The CDR3 has 16 amino acids. The germline V gene has CDR1 SEHNR and CDR2 FQNEAQ (reference sequence). The V segment lost 1 base and the J segment 1 base; nucleotides outside the gene matches: 5.

The chain employs TRBV7-3 and TRBJ2-1; D may be TRBD1 (5 bases). The germline V and J ends were trimmed by 2 bases and 8 bases, with 13 bases remaining between them. CDR1 and CDR2 (germline): SGHTA, FQGTGA. The CDR3 length is 14 residues. The DNA of the CDR3 is TGTGCCAGCAGCTTAGCAGGGATGAGCGATGAGCAGTTCTTC. This codes for CASSLAGMSDEQFF.

V and J are TRBV25-1 and TRBJ1-3; D perhaps matches TRBD1 (6 bases). The CDR3 sequence is 16 residues long. The germline V and J ends were trimmed by 6 bases and 4 bases, with 19 bases remaining between them. CDR1 is MGHDK, CDR2 SYGVNS, per germline. CDR3 nucleotide sequence: TGTGCCAGCAGCCAGACAGGAGTAGGGGAAGGAAACACCATATATTTT. Protein product: CASSQTGVGEGNTIYF.

This clone was found once. J is TRBJ1-4 and V is TRBV5-4; perhaps TRBD1 as D (5 bases). Trimming removed 4 bases from V and 4 bases from J, with 14 bases in between. Per the germline V gene, CDR1 is SGHNT and CDR2 is YYREEE (reference sequence). This CDR3 has 15 amino acids. The CDR3 here is CASSPGPESNEKLFF. As DNA, the CDR3 is TGTGCCAGCAGCCCAGGGCCAGAAAGTAATGAAAAACTGTTTTTT.

The chain uses TRBV15 and TRBJ2-5; 7 bases agree with TRBD2. The J call may be mistaken, given a closer DNA end match to TRBJ2-7. CDR1 is LNHNV and CDR2 is YYDKDF in the germline V gene (reference sequence). The CDR3 sequence is 15 residues long. Here the CDR3 DNA reads TGTGCCACCAGCAACCCCGGGGGGTTACCCTACGAGCAGTACTTC. This gives the protein CATSNPGGLPYEQYF.

The chain carries TRBV29-1 and TRBJ2-7; D unclear. V dropped 4 bases and J dropped 4 bases, with 8 bases sitting between them. Looked up from germline, CDR1 is SQVTM and CDR2 is ANQGSEA. The CDR3 covers 11 residues. The CDR3 spells CSVGGLYEQYF. In DNA, the CDR3 is TGCAGCGTTGGAGGCTTATACGAGCAGTACTTC.

The chain has TRBV19 and TRBJ1-6; 7 nucleotides line up with TRBD1. V was clipped by 2 bases and J by 9 bases; unmatched bases: 7. The germline V gene has CDR1 LNHDA and CDR2 SQIVND (reference sequence). The CDR3 is made up of 15 amino acids. CDR3 coding DNA: TGTGCCAGTAGTATACCGACAGGGATGGCTTCACCCCTCCACTTT. Translation: CASSIPTGMASPLHF.

The chain uses TRBV2 and TRBJ2-3, with 8 bases that match TRBD1. Trimming removed 2 bases from V and 0 bases from J; junction bases left unmatched: 1. Germline V gene data show CDR1 as SNHLY and CDR2 as FYNNEI. The CDR3 is 15 amino acids. The CDR3 sequence: CASSENRGSTDTQYF. The CDR3 region has the DNA TGTGCCAGCAGTGAAAACAGGGGGAGCACAGATACGCAGTATTTT.

The rearrangement uses TRBV11-2 and TRBJ2-7; 7 positions match TRBD1. CDR1 SGHAT and CDR2 FQNNGV come from the germline V gene. The length of the CDR3 is 15 residues. Losses at the gene ends were 1 base for V and 1 base for J; bases not matched to a gene: 4. CDR3 coding DNA: TGTGCCAGCAGCTTAGGCCGACAGGGATCCTACGAGCAGTACTTC. This gives the protein CASSLGRQGSYEQYF.

The chain employs TRBV5-1 and TRBJ2-1; TRBD2 might be the D (6 bases). Trimming took off 4 bases at V and 14 bases at J, with 13 bases between the two ends. The germline V gene encodes CDR1 SGHRS and CDR2 YFSETQ. The CDR3 extends over 11 amino acids. CDR3 in amino acids: CASSTGVQEFF. The CDR3, as DNA: TGCGCCAGCAGCACGGGGGTGCAGGAGTTCTTC.

A single count supports this clone. V and J are TRBV30 and TRBJ2-5, with D perhaps matching TRBD2 (6 bases). The germline CDR1 and CDR2 sequences are GTSNPN and SVGIG (reference sequence). This CDR3 has 15 residues. Trimming pared 6 bases from V and 7 bases from J, leaving 24 bases between. CDR3 DNA sequence: TGTGCCTGTTACGCCCCGGGACGGGAGTCTAGGACCCAGTACTTC. Its translation: CACYAPGRESRTQYF.

Comments on this clone: Mismatch with germline at one junction end may stem from a read error. The chain has TRBV7-7 and TRBJ1-1, with D unresolved. CDR1 is SSHAT and CDR2 is FNYEAQ in the germline V gene (reference sequence). The CDR3 sequence is 13 residues long. Here the CDR3 DNA reads TGTGCTAGCAGCTCGCGGCTGAACACTGAAGCTTTCTTT. Translation: CASSSRLNTEAFF.

The rearrangement joins TRBV29-1 to TRBJ2-1; TRBD2 is a possible D gene (5 bases). V dropped 4 bases and J dropped 13 bases, with 14 bases sitting between them. The germline CDR1 and CDR2 sequences are SQVTM and ANQGSEA. This CDR3 comprises 11 residues. CDR3 sequence (DNA): TGCAGCGTTGGCGGCGGGTGGTCACAGTTCTTC. It is translated as CSVGGGWSQFF.

The gene calls are TRBV19 and TRBJ1-1, with D possibly matching TRBD1 (6 bases). V lost 5 bases to trimming and J lost 2 bases, with 15 bases between them. Germline V CDR1 and CDR2: LNHDA, SQIVND (reference sequence). The CDR3 has 15 residues. The CDR3 here is CASSLTTGANTEAFF. The CDR3 nucleotides read TGTGCCAGTAGTCTAACGACAGGAGCAAACACTGAAGCTTTCTTT.

V gene TRBV5-4 combines with J gene TRBJ1-2; D unresolved. This CDR3 is 14 amino acids long. The germline V gene encodes CDR1 SGHNT and CDR2 YYREEE (reference sequence). V shed 4 bases and J shed 0 bases, with 10 bases lying between them. The CDR3, as DNA: TGTGCCAGCAGCCCGGGGAGATCTAACTATGGCTACACCTTC. As protein: CASSPGRSNYGYTF.

V usage is TRBV5-1 and J usage is TRBJ2-2; D possibly corresponds to TRBD1 (6 bases). The V end lost 4 bases, the J end lost 7 bases, and 23 bases lay between the germline ends. The CDR3 consists of 17 residues. Germline V gene sequence: CDR1 SGHRS, CDR2 YFSETQ. CDR3 in DNA: TGCGCCAGCAGCCCGGCCGGCTGGACAGAGTTAATCGGGGAGCTGTTTTTT. Protein sequence: CASSPAGWTELIGELFF.

The chain uses TRBV30 and TRBJ2-2; weak D call: TRBD1 (6 bases). This CDR3 contains 13 residues. The germline CDR1 and CDR2 sequences are GTSNPN and SVGIG (reference sequence). With 0 bases removed from V and 4 bases from J, the gap between germline ends came to 6 bases. CDR3 DNA sequence: TGTGCCTGGAGTGTAGGGGGCACCGGGGAGCTGTTTTTT. The encoded protein is CAWSVGGTGELFF.